The rows below give T cell receptor beta chains drawn from one sample of a study of shared clonotypes between healthy human individuals. Sequencing used immunoSEQ multiplex PCR; TCRdb keeps in-frame clones, though not all of them. The sample holds 490,000 or so clones; roughly 78% are singletons and the top ten take more than 10%. The specimen was PBMCs. These receptors originate from a woman aged 40-49 years in good health. Some clones in this sample may be carry-over from other donors' samples. Both conserved end residues are part of each CDR3. D genes are given only for firm matches. Clone size is stated in some rows and not others, as once, few, many or a class when expanded.

V gene,clone size,D gene,J gene,CDR3 protein,CDR3 DNA
TRBV18,-,-,TRBJ1-3,CASSPPGGNTIYF,TGTGCCAGCTCACCTCCAGGCGGAAACACCATATATTTT
TRBV5-4,-,-,TRBJ1-1,CASSPQVGNTEAFF,TGTGCCAGCAGCCCGCAAGTTGGGAACACTGAAGCTTTCTTT
TRBV9,-,TRBD2,TRBJ2-3,CASNPGGADTQYF,TGCGCCAGCAACCCTGGGGGGGCAGATACGCAGTATTTT
TRBV30,-,-,TRBJ1-1,CAWSDPPATEEAFF,TGTGCCTGGAGTGACCCGCCGGCCACCGAGGAAGCTTTCTTT
TRBV10-3,-,TRBD2,TRBJ2-7,CATKTGTSGTYEQYF,TGTGCCACAAAGACCGGGACTAGCGGGACCTACGAGCAGTACTTC
TRBV5-4,-,TRBD1,TRBJ1-2,CASSGQVDGYTF,TGTGCCAGCAGCGGACAGGTAGATGGCTACACCTTT
TRBV19,-,-,TRBJ1-4,CASSIGGRANEKLFF,TGTGCCAGTAGTATAGGTGGCAGGGCTAATGAAAAACTGTTTTTT
TRBV7-6,-,TRBD2,TRBJ2-7,CASSLGGGSGSEQYF,TGTGCCAGCAGCTTAGGAGGCGGGAGCGGGTCCGAGCAGTACTTC
TRBV27,-,-,TRBJ2-1,CASSLLLDRVHNEQFF,TGTGCCAGCAGTTTATTGTTGGACAGAGTCCACAATGAGCAGTTCTTC
TRBV28,once,-,TRBJ1-4,CASSLLNRETNEKLFF,TGTGCCAGCAGTTTACTCAACAGGGAAACTAATGAAAAACTGTTTTTT
TRBV7-9,-,TRBD1,TRBJ1-2,CASSRTGGVGGYTF,TGTGCCAGCAGCAGGACAGGGGGCGTCGGTGGCTACACCTTC
TRBV7-9,-,TRBD2,TRBJ2-3,CASSSGLAGDSKSDTQYF,TGTGCCAGCAGCTCCGGACTAGCGGGAGATAGTAAATCAGATACGCAGTATTTT
TRBV7-8,few,-,TRBJ1-4,CASSLGDRAFNEKLFF,TGTGCCAGCAGCTTAGGCGATCGGGCGTTTAATGAAAAACTGTTTTTT
TRBV30,-,TRBD2,TRBJ2-1,CAWAGVSEQFF,TGTGCCTGGGCGGGGGTTAGTGAGCAGTTCTTC
TRBV18,-,-,TRBJ2-7,CASSLRDNLYEQYF,TGTGCCAGCTCCCTCCGGGACAACCTCTACGAGCAGTACTTC
TRBV6-6,-,-,TRBJ2-7,CASIAGETSYEQYF,TGTGCCAGCATTGCAGGGGAAACCTCCTACGAGCAGTACTTC
TRBV13,-,-,TRBJ2-3,CASSSPLSTDTQYF,TGTGCCAGCAGCTCCCCCTTGAGTACAGATACGCAGTATTTT
TRBV7-8,once,-,TRBJ2-3,CASSLGALYSTDTQYF,TGTGCCAGCAGCCTAGGGGCTCTCTATAGCACAGATACGCAGTATTTT
TRBV29-1,-,-,TRBJ1-2,CSVEEGPGPLFGYTF,TGCAGCGTTGAAGAGGGCCCGGGGCCTTTATTTGGCTACACCTTC
TRBV19,-,TRBD2,TRBJ2-1,CASSIESGRNNEQFF,TGTGCCAGTAGTATAGAAAGCGGGAGGAACAATGAGCAGTTCTTC
TRBV2,-,TRBD1,TRBJ2-1,CASSVYFQGEKQFF,TGTGCCAGCAGTGTATATTTCCAGGGGGAAAAGCAGTTCTTC
TRBV7-2,few,TRBD1,TRBJ1-2,CASSLEGARHGYTF,TGTGCCAGCAGCTTAGAGGGGGCGCGTCATGGCTACACCTTC
TRBV7-2,-,-,TRBJ2-1,CASSPSRGSYNEQFF,TGTGCCAGCAGCCCTTCGAGGGGCTCCTACAATGAGCAGTTCTTC
TRBV5-1,few,-,TRBJ1-4,CASSATLGRNEKLFF,TGCGCCAGCAGCGCCACCCTGGGACGGAATGAAAAACTGTTTTTT
TRBV7-8,-,-,TRBJ2-7,CASSLRWDLAYEQYF,TGTGCCAGCAGCTTAAGGTGGGACTTAGCCTACGAGCAGTACTTC
TRBV4-1,few,-,TRBJ1-2,CASSQFVRNYGYTF,TGCGCCAGCAGCCAATTTGTCAGGAACTATGGCTACACCTTC
TRBV5-6,once,TRBD2,TRBJ2-1,CASSLVGGLAGMDEQFF,TGTGCCAGCAGCTTGGTAGGGGGTTTAGCGGGAATGGATGAGCAGTTCTTC
TRBV5-1,many,TRBD1,TRBJ1-1,CASSPRTGMNTEAFF,TGCGCCAGCAGCCCCCGGACAGGCATGAACACTGAAGCTTTCTTT
TRBV18,-,-,TRBJ2-7,CASSLGTRSYEQYF,TGTGCCAGCTCACTTGGGACACGCTCCTACGAGCAGTACTTC
TRBV4-1,few,TRBD1,TRBJ2-6,CASSQGQGSGGANVLTF,TGCGCCAGCAGCCAGGGACAGGGGTCCGGTGGGGCCAACGTCCTGACTTTC
TRBV7-8,-,-,TRBJ1-5,CASSLDREQPQHF,TGTGCCAGCAGCTTAGACAGGGAACAGCCCCAGCATTTT
TRBV7-2,-,TRBD1,TRBJ2-5,CASSTRTGQVTETQYF,TGTGCCAGCAGCACCCGAACGGGACAGGTCACGGAGACCCAGTACTTC
TRBV18,-,-,TRBJ2-7,CASSPRGHGVYEQYF,TGTGCCAGCTCACCTCGGGGCCACGGGGTATACGAGCAGTACTTC
TRBV2,-,-,TRBJ2-7,CASRRQGGPYEQYF,TGTGCCAGCAGGAGACAGGGAGGGCCCTACGAGCAGTACTTC
TRBV23-1,-,TRBD2,TRBJ2-1,CASSQSGLAGGPLYNEQFF,TGCGCCAGCAGTCAATCCGGGCTAGCGGGAGGGCCATTATACAATGAGCAGTTCTTC
TRBV2,-,TRBD1,TRBJ2-3,CASSEGGQGTDTQYF,TGTGCCAGCAGTGAAGGGGGACAGGGAACGGATACGCAGTATTTT